Sequencing of this TCR beta chain was carried out in a study of blood T cells in healthy people across ages (dated by TCRdb to between 2015 and 2016). At the level of the whole study: In model experiments, template switching captured roughly one uniquely barcoded TCR beta cDNA molecule for every two T cells. The donors were split into four age groups: young (average 16 years), middle-aged (around 40), aged (approximately 60) and long-lived (over 80). To avoid experimental bias, donors of different ages were randomly spread across the sequencing lanes. Age-related changes in TCR beta repertoire diversity were measured in the study by deep sequencing normalized with unique cDNA molecular identifiers. Two additional independent replicas of 1 million unique cDNA reads from the same blood draw were analyzed for two donors (one aged 18 to 30 and one aged 80 or older). General findings and caveats noted by the study authors: As age increased, observed TCR beta diversity per million T cells dropped in a roughly linear way, and a significant reduction was already evident by age 40. Because donor CMV infection status was unknown, age-related changes in expanded clonotypes were potentially confounded. The percentage of naive T cells measured by flow cytometry correlated strongly with observed TCR beta diversity. Since profiling was done on bulk unsorted PBMCs, naive and antigen-experienced compartments could not be conclusively compared. Estimates of total diversity based on one million sequenced T cells were considered lower bounds and underestimates. Compared with the aged group, more naive CD4+ T cells, fewer expanded clones and increased TCR diversity were shown by the long-lived group, suggesting age selection.

CDR1 and CDR2, per the germline V gene (reference sequence), are SEHNR and FQNEAQ. Spanning cysteine to phenylalanine, the CDR3 consists of 16 amino acids. Only the CDR3 part of the read is kept: 48 bases, read in frame from the first base. Library method: 5' RACE. Sequencing instrument: Illumina HiSeq 2500. The second PCR ran for roughly 6 to 11 cycles and used a J-beta primer mix along with a sample-barcoded 5' primer. A template-switch 5' adaptor carrying 12 random nucleotides introduced a unique molecular identifier onto each TCR beta cDNA molecule. Each sample yielded at least 3 million CDR3-containing paired-end reads. First-strand cDNA was synthesized from all RNA with the Mint cDNA synthesis kit, primed by a TRBC-specific oligonucleotide. Following uracil-DNA glycosylase treatment, a first 18-cycle PCR with universal primers M1SS and BC2_uni_R was performed on all cDNA. Per the authors' processing: Normalization of each sample was performed by random selection of 1 million high-quality reads, each carrying a distinct molecular identifier. Instead of being binned into consensus sequences, reads with shared molecular identifiers were discarded. MiTCR, with a Q25 quality threshold and the strictest error-elimination algorithm, was used for CDR3 identification, clonotype clustering and error correction. A nonparametric unseen species model using Euler transformation provided a lower-bound estimate of total TCR beta diversity. Using fastp trimming at Q25 and MiXCR clonotype assembly, TCRdb reanalyzed the public sequencing data and kept in-frame beta chains. Rows with one shared CDR3 protein collapse into an entry with the most common genes and DNA. The V and J calls shown here were made by TCRdb, not taken from the authors' results. The sample includes around 870,000 distinct CDR3 sequences, with under 35% observed a single time. Clones ranked in the top ten supply 17% of the sample.

To note about this clonotype: Its antigen remains unidentified. Sequence at one end of the junction differs from germline and may be a read error.

The donors were 40 or so Caucasian individuals from Russia, aged roughly 6 to 100 years, who were systemically healthy. About 9.6 milliliters of peripheral blood were collected from each donor into EDTA-treated Vacutainer tubes. Ficoll-Paque density-gradient centrifugation was used to isolate PBMCs, with at least 6.5 million obtained per sample. Trizol reagent was used to extract total RNA from the PBMCs, yielding at least 6 micrograms per sample. Naive CD45RAhigh/CD27high T cell percentages were measured by flow cytometry on a PBMC aliquot from every donor. This clonotype was obtained from a woman older than 75 in good health. Sequencing was done on a sample of blood. The V and J genes are TRBV7-9 and TRBJ1-2; the junction holds 9 bases that match TRBD1. The DNA reads as follows: TGTGCCGGCAGCAGGGAGGGGACAGGGTCAAACTATGGCTACACCTTC. This yields the protein CAGSREGTGSNYGYTF.